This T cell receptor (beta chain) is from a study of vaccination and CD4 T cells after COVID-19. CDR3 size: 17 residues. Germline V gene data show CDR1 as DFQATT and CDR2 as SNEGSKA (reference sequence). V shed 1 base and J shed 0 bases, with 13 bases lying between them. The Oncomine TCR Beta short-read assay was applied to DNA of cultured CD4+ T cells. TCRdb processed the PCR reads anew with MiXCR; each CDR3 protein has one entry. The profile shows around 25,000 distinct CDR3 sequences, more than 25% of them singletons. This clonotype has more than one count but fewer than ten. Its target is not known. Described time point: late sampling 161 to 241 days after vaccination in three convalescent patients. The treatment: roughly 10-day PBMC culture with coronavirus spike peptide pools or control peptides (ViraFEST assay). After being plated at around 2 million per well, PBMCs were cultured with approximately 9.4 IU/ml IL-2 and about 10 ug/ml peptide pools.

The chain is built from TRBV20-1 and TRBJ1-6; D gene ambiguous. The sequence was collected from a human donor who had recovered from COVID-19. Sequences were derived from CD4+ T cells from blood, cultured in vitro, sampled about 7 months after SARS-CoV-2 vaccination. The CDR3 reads CSARVGIVGSYNSPLHF. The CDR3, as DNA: TGCAGTGCTAGAGTGGGTATTGTGGGCTCCTATAATTCACCCCTCCACTTT.